A selection of T cell receptor beta chains follows, all from one sample in a study of response to subunit inactivated influenza vaccine. TCRdb re-derived calls from the RT-PCR reads in MiXCR, one entry per CDR3 protein. The table records under 550,000 distinct CDR3 sequences, about 7.2% of them present only once. The sequencing used PBMCs from blood, collected around 25 months after vaccination. All receptors come from a man aged 50 to 69 who received an inactivated influenza vaccine. The CDR3 runs from the conserved cysteine through the conserved F or W. A D gene is named only where the DNA matches it firmly. Clone size, where shown, is once, few, many, or a class for clones that have expanded.

TRBJ2-1 many - TRBV4-2 TGTGCCAGCAGCCAAGATCCATACGATGAGCAGTTCTTC CASSQDPYDEQFF
TRBJ1-1 few - TRBV4-3 TGCGCCAGCAGCCAAGATGGAGCCGTGGGCACTGAAGCTTTCTTT CASSQDGAVGTEAFF
TRBJ1-5 - - TRBV6-5 TGTGCCAGCAGTTACTCTGGGGGCAGTCAGCCCCAGCATTTT CASSYSGGSQPQHF
TRBJ2-7 few - TRBV9 TGTGCCAGCAGCGTAGCGGGGACAACTGCCGGCATTTTAGGCGAGCAGTACTTC CASSVAGTTAGILGEQYF
TRBJ2-1 - TRBD1 TRBV15 TGTGCCACCAGCAGAGAGACAGGGGCATTACGGAATGAGCAGTTCTTC CATSRETGALRNEQFF
TRBJ1-1 many - TRBV4-3 TGCGCCAGCAGCCAATCCCGGTTGAACACTGAAGCTTTCTTT CASSQSRLNTEAFF
TRBJ2-1 - - TRBV4-3 TGCGCCAGCAGCCAGGACCCTAGCGAGAGCTCCTACAATGAGCAGTTCTTC CASSQDPSESSYNEQFF
TRBJ1-1 - - TRBV4-3 TGCGCCAGCAGCCAAGATCGCGTTCGCGGGGGCACTGAAGCTTTCTTT CASSQDRVRGGTEAFF
TRBJ1-1 few - TRBV28 TGTGCCAGCAGTTCCGCACACGGCGAGGGGTATCCTGAAGCTTTCTTT CASSSAHGEGYPEAFF
TRBJ2-3 many TRBD2 TRBV12-3/TRBV12-4 TGTGCCAGCAGTTCACTAGCGGGGGCCACAGATACGCAGTATTTT CASSSLAGATDTQYF